This T cell receptor (beta chain) was recorded in a study of B cell selection in AIRE deficiency. How the authors handled the data: Pooled conventional T cells gave about 11x10^4 patient and 13.4x10^4 donor TCRbeta sequences. Here immunoSEQ multiplex PCR was the method, and the copy in TCRdb shows in-frame clones only, minus some. Clonal size and the V and J genes are those of that table, whereas D and trimming came from the DNA. Here the sample spans about 25,000 clones, about 96% being singletons. Conventional CD4 T cells were sorted as CD4+CD127+ cells. Controls came from healthy donors unrelated to patients. Of note for this clone: As yet, its antigen is unknown.

The V end was cut by 6 bases, the J end by 3 bases, with 12 bases between. The CDR3 runs 13 residues. Per the germline V gene, CDR1 is MDHEN and CDR2 is SYDVKM. Study results and limitations: Of some 3,900 shared Treg TCRbeta sequences, 31.6% were healthy-donor-only and around 8.6% patient-only. Patient Tconv cells held about 28% of Treg sequences shared by healthy donors.

The sequence was collected from a human donor in good health. Material: CD4+CD127+ conventional T cells sorted from PBMCs. This chain links TRBV28 with TRBJ2-7; D possibly corresponds to TRBD1 (6 bases). Here the CDR3 DNA reads TGTGCCAGCAGCCTACTACAGGGCTACGAGCAGTACTTC. This codes for CASSLLQGYEQYF.